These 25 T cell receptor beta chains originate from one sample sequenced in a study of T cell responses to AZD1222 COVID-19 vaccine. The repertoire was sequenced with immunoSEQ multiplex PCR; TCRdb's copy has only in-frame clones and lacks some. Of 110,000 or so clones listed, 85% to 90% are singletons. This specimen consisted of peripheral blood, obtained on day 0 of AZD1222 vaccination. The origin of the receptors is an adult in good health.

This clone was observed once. In DNA, the CDR3 is TGTGCCAGCTCACCGCCCGGGGGAGGCGGCTACACCTTC. It yields the protein CASSPPGGGGYTF. The chain couples TRBV18 to TRBJ1-2, with a weak D call TRBD1 (5 bases). V was pared by 3 bases and J by 8 bases, with 13 bases between. The length of the CDR3 is 13 residues. CDR1 is KGHSH, CDR2 LQKENI, per germline.

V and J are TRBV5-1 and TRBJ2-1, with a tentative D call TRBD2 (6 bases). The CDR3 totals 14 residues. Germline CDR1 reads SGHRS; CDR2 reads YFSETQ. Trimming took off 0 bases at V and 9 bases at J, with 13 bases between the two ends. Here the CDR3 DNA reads TGCGCCAGCAGCTTGGTGCGGGGTGCTCGTGAGCAGTTCTTC. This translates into CASSLVRGAREQFF.

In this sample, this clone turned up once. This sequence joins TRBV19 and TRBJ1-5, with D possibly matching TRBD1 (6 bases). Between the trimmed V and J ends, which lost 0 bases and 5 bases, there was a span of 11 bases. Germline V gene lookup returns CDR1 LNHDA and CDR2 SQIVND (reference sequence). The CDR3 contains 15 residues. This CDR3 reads CASSIDRRGYQPQHF. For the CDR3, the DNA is TGTGCCAGTAGTATAGATCGCAGGGGCTATCAGCCCCAGCATTTT.

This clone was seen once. CDR3 region: CASSTGTTSPGELFF. The CDR3 DNA reads TGTGCCAGCAGTACCGGGACCACATCCCCCGGGGAGCTGTTTTTT. The chain combines TRBV6-6 with TRBJ2-2, with D possibly being TRBD1 or TRBD2 (5 bases each). Germline assignment: CDR1 MNHNY and CDR2 SVGAGI (reference sequence). Trimming removed 5 bases at V and 6 bases at J, with 16 bases between. This CDR3 spans 15 amino acids.

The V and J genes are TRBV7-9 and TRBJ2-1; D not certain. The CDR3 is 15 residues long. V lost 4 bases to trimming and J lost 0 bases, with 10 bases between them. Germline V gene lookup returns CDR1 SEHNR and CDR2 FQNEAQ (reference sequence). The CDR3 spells CASSSEIISYNEQFF. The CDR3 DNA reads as TGTGCCAGCAGCTCGGAAATAATCTCCTACAATGAGCAGTTCTTC.

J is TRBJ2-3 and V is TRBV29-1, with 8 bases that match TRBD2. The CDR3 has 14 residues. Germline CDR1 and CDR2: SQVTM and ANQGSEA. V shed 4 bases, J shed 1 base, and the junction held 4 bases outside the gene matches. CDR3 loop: CSVGPGGRTDTQYF. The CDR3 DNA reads TGCAGCGTTGGGCCGGGAGGGCGCACAGATACGCAGTATTTT.

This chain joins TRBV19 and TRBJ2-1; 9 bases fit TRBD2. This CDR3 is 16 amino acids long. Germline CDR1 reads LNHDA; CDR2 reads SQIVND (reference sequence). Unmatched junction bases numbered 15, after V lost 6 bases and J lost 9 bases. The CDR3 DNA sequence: TGTGCCAGTAGCCGAAACTCGGGAGCGGGAGGCAGTGAGCAGTTCTTC. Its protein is CASSRNSGAGGSEQFF.

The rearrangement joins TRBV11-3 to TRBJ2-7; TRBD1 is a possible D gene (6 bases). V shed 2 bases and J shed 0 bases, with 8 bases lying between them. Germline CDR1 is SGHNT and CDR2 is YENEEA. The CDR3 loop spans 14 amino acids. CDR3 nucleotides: TGTGCCAGCAGCTTACAGGGGTCCTCCTACGAGCAGTACTTC. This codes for CASSLQGSSYEQYF.

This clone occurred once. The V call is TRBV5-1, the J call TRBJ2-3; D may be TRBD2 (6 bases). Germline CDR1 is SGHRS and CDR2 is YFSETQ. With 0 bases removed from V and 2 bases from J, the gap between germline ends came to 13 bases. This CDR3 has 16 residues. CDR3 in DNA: TGCGCCAGCAGCTTGGGTAATAGCGGAACCACAGATACGCAGTATTTT. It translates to CASSLGNSGTTDTQYF.

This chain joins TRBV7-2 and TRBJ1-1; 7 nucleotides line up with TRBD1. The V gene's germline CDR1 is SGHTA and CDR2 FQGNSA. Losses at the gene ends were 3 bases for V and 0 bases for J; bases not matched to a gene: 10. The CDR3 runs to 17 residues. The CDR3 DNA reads TGTGCCAGCAGCTTTCCCCAGGGGGGTAACATGAACACTGAAGCTTTCTTT. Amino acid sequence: CASSFPQGGNMNTEAFF.

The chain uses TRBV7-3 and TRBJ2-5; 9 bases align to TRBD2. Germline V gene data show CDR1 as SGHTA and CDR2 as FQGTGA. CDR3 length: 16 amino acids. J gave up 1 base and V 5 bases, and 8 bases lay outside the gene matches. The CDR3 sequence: CASSPVGSGSQETQYF. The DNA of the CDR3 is TGTGCCAGCAGCCCCGTGGGTAGCGGGAGCCAAGAGACCCAGTACTTC.

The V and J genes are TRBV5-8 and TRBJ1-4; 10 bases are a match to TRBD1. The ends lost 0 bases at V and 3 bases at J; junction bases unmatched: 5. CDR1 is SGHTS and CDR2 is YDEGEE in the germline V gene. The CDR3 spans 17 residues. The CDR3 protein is CASSLGVDRGSNEKLFF. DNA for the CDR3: TGTGCCAGCAGCTTGGGAGTGGACAGGGGGTCTAATGAAAAACTGTTTTTT.

Here the CDR3 DNA reads TGTGCCAGCAGCTTTGGACAGGGACCCTATGGCTACACCTTC. Amino acids: CASSFGQGPYGYTF. The V gene is TRBV11-2, the J gene TRBJ1-2; 8 nucleotides match TRBD1. V shed 3 bases, J shed 4 bases, and the junction held 4 bases outside the gene matches. Germline V gene lookup returns CDR1 SGHAT and CDR2 FQNNGV. The CDR3 runs to 14 residues.

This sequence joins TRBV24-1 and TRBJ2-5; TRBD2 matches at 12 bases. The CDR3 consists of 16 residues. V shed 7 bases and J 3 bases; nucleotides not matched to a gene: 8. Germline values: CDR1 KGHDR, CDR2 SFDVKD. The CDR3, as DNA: TGTGCCACCAGCGCACTAGCGGGAGGATCCAAAGAGACCCAGTACTTC. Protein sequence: CATSALAGGSKETQYF.

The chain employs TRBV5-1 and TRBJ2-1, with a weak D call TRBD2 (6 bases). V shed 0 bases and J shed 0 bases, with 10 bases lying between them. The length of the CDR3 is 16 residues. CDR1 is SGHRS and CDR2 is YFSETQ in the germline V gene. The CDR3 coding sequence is TGCGCCAGCAGCTTGGGTGGGACTGTCTCCTACAATGAGCAGTTCTTC. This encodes CASSLGGTVSYNEQFF. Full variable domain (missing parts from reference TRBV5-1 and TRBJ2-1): KAGVTQTPRYLIKTRGQQVTLSCSPISGHRSVSWYQQTPGQGLQFLFEYFSETQRNKGNFPGRFSGRQFSNSRSEMNVSTLELGDSALYLCASSLGGTVSYNEQFFGPGTRLTVL.

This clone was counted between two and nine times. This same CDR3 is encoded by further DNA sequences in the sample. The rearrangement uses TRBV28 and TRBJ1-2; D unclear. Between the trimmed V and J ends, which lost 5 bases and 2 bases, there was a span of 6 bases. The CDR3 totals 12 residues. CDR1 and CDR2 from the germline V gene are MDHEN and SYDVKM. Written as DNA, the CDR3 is TGTGCCAGCAGTCCGCTGAACTATGGCTACACCTTC. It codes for CASSPLNYGYTF.

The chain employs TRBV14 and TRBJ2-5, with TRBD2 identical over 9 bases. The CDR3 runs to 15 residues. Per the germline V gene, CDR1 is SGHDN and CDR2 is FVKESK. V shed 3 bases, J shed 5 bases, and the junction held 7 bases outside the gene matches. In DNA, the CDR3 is TGTGCCAGCAGCCACGGACTAGCGAGAGGGGAGACCCAGTACTTC. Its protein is CASSHGLARGETQYF.

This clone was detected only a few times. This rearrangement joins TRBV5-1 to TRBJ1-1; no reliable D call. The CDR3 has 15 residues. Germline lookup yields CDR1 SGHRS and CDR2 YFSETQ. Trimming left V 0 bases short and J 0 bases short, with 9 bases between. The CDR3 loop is CASSLEALMNTEAFF. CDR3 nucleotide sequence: TGCGCCAGCAGCTTGGAAGCCCTGATGAACACTGAAGCTTTCTTT. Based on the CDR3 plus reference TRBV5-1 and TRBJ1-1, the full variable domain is KAGVTQTPRYLIKTRGQQVTLSCSPISGHRSVSWYQQTPGQGLQFLFEYFSETQRNKGNFPGRFSGRQFSNSRSEMNVSTLELGDSALYLCASSLEALMNTEAFFGQGTRLTVV.

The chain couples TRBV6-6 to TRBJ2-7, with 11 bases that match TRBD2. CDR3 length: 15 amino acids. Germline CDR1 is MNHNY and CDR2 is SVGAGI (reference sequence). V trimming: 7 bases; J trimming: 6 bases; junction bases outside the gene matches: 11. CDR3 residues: CASNSIAGGVGEQYF. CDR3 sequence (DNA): TGTGCCAGCAACTCGATAGCGGGAGGGGTAGGCGAGCAGTACTTC.

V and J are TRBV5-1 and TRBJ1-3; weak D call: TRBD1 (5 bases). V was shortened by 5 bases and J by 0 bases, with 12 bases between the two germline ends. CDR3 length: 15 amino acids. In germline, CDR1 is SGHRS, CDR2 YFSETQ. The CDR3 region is CASRRDGNSGNTIYF. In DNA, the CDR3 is TGCGCCAGCAGGAGGGACGGCAACTCTGGAAACACCATATATTTT.

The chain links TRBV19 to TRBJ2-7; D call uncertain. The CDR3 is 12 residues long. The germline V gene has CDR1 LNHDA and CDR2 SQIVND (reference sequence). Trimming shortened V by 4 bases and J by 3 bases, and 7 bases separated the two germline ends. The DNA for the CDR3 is TGTGCCAGTAGTAATGGTCTCTACGAGCAGTACTTC. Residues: CASSNGLYEQYF.

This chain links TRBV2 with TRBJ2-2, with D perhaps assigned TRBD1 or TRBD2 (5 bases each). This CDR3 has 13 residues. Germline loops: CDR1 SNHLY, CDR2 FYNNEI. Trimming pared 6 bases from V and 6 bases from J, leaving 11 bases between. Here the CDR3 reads CASRTERSGELFF. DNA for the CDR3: TGTGCCAGCAGGACAGAGCGGTCCGGGGAGCTGTTTTTT. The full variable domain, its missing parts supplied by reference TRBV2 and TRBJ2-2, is EPEVTQTPSHQVTQMGQEVILRCVPISNHLYFYWYRQILGQKVEFLVSFYNNEISEKSEIFDDQFSVERPDGSNFTLKIRSTKLEDSAMYFCASRTERSGELFFGEGSRLTVL.

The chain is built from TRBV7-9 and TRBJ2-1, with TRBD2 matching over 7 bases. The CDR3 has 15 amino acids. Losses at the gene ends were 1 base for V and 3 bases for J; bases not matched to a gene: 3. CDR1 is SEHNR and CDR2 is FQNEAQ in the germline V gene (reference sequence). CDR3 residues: CASSLDGRRYNEQFF. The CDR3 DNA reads TGTGCCAGCAGCTTAGACGGGAGGCGCTACAATGAGCAGTTCTTC.

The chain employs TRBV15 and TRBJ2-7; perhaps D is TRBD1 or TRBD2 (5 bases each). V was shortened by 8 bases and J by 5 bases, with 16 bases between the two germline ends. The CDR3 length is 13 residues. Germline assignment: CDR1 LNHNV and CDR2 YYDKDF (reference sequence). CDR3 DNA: TGTGCCACCGCCCGGGACCCCGGCGACGAGCAGTACTTC. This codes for CATARDPGDEQYF.

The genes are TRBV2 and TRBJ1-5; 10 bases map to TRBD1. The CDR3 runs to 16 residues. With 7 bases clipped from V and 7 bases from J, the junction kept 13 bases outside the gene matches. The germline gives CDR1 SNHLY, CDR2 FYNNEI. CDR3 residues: CASTRDRGRGVQPQHF. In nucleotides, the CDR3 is TGTGCCAGCACCAGAGACAGGGGGCGAGGGGTGCAGCCCCAGCATTTT. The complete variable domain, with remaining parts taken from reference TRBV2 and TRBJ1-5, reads EPEVTQTPSHQVTQMGQEVILRCVPISNHLYFYWYRQILGQKVEFLVSFYNNEISEKSEIFDDQFSVERPDGSNFTLKIRSTKLEDSAMYFCASTRDRGRGVQPQHFGDGTRLSIL.